This T cell receptor (beta chain) was recorded in a study of regulatory T cells in long-lasting Graves disease. Time point reported: newly diagnosed GD, antithyroid drugs for less than 3 months. Making the TCR library involved RNA that had been extracted from PBMCs. From an endocrinology department in Xi'an, China, came the patients. According to the study, TCR beta libraries were built with iRepertoire HTBI primers and CDR3-region Arm-PCR. TCRdb recomputed calls from the multiplex PCR reads with MiXCR, one row per CDR3 protein. This sample has 350,000 to 500,000 distinct CDR3 sequences; around 15% occur once, and the top ten carry over 15%. This clonotype was seen repeatedly, ten times or more. In addition, the sample was reused for a study of T cells in Graves' hyperthyroidism and ophthalmopathy. This second study notes: The hyperthyroidism was newly diagnosed and had lasted under 2 months; the patients were aged 18 to 65.

This receptor was taken from a woman aged 50 to 60 with Graves disease. The sequences come from peripheral blood mononuclear cells (PBMCs), collected at new diagnosis, from a patient treated with antithyroid drugs.

Here the CDR3 DNA reads TGTGCCAGCAAGAGGACTAGCGACTCCTACGAGCAGTACTTC. Protein product: CASKRTSDSYEQYF. The chain has TRBV7-3 and TRBJ2-7; 9 bases agree with TRBD2. The CDR3 extends over 14 amino acids. The V gene's germline CDR1 is SGHTA and CDR2 FQGTGA. J gave up 0 bases and V 7 bases, and 4 bases lay outside the gene matches.